This TCR beta chain was sequenced in a study of cytomegalovirus exposure and HLA in healthy donors (dated by TCRdb to about 2017). Regarding the study in general: An earlier analysis of under 600 of the donors reported approximately 290 Gb of sequence data and 117 million unique TCR beta sequences from about 180 million T cells. HLA typing included class I and class II loci at four-digit resolution. In an earlier analysis of about 590 of the donors, high-throughput TCR beta sequencing was used to judge whether each TCR beta V gene segment behaved as functional or pseudogenic. Roughly five DR-DQ haplotypes were handled as single units for association and clustering because linkage in the cohort was strong. Roughly 300 gigabases of sequencing data and around 90 million unique TCR sequences made up an early release that covered some 640 HLA-typed donors. Alongside the repertoire data, information on donor age, sex, ethnicity and CMV serostatus was compiled. The number of typed donors differed by locus: about 629-640 for A, B, C, DRB1 and DQB1; 522 for DQA1; approximately 600 for DPA1; and roughly 450 for DPB1. Every repertoire in the discovery cohort had been generated on one and the same sequencing platform. The aim of the study was to test whether cataloging public T cell receptors could identify signatures of past pathogen exposure. High-throughput TCR immunosequencing, statistical association of individual TCRs with disease status, and machine learning were combined to predict cytomegalovirus infection status. A later genetic analysis took genome-wide SNP genotypes for about 55% of the 666 donors and used that subset as a discovery cohort. The later analysis used no new phenotypic data to find candidate immune exposures, relying instead on TCR beta sequences and their occurrence across donors. A later analysis re-examined previously published TCR beta repertoires from over 500 donors and added high-resolution HLA genotyping to investigate patterns of TCR occurrence. Using immunosequencing, the study profiled T cell repertoires from some 670 subjects and related those repertoires to cytomegalovirus serostatus. Among the 398 genotyped donors, approximately 76% belonged to the genetic ancestry cluster associated with self-reported Caucasian donors. In addition to the first cohort of roughly 700 subjects, a separate validation cohort of 130 or so different subjects was used. Among almost 400 genotyped donors of the cohort, an average of approximately 240,000 unique TCR beta nucleotide sequences were sequenced per donor, roughly a sixth of them non-productive. What the work shows at the level of the full study, not this receptor alone: The sequencing pipeline was judged likely to have produced a cluster of highly shared sequence variants as a technical artifact. The 87-base-pair reads could not distinguish some IMGT-functional V segments, including TRBV6-2 and TRBV6-3, so those segments were excluded. A later analysis found that HLA-associated TCR beta chains were more clonally expanded and had lower generation probabilities than equally common non-associated chains. HLA typing was unavailable for some donors at each locus, so association tests used only the typed subset. In a later analysis, around 17,000 TCR beta sequences were associated with specific HLA alleles at a false discovery rate of 0.05. A further reported finding was that TCR beta sequences accurately predicted the HLA-A and HLA-B alleles for most subjects in the first cohort. In vitro tests confirmed that a few of the cytomegalovirus-associated TCR beta chains recognize cytomegalovirus antigens. Correlated functional status among segregating V segments might be attributable to linkage disequilibrium, but an unknown experimental factor could not be ruled out. A later analysis found that most CMV-associated TCR beta chains appeared HLA-restricted, with HLA associations seemingly driven largely by CMV exposure. A later genetic analysis associated a missense DCLRE1C variant with V-gene and J-gene trimming of TCR beta chains, and an independent cohort replicated the association. The only immune exposure information available for the cohort was CMV serostatus. A later genetic analysis reported fewer N-insertions in productive TCRs among donors in an Asian-associated ancestry cluster than the roughly 720-donor mean. In a later analysis, several top co-occurrence clusters were reported to appear linked to parvovirus B19, influenza, CMV and Epstein-Barr virus. In both the original and validation cohorts, the classifier was reported to diagnose cytomegalovirus status with high specificity and sensitivity. The study listed over 150 TCR beta chains as associated with cytomegalovirus. While some public TCRs were present in many individuals, most TCR sequences turned up only very rarely across donors. Sequencing depth was assumed to be roughly uniform across donors in the presence/absence analyses, though that assumption may not hold. According to the authors, the approach could potentially be generalized to other disease states and immunological phenotypes. In an earlier analysis of a few hundred of the donors, most TCR beta V segments were observed in productive rearrangements about 87% or about 30% of the time, broadly matching IMGT annotations. Because counts were too low, seventeen rarely observed V segments, including chromosome 9 orphons, were excluded from the earlier analysis of 587 of the donors. In a later analysis, TCR association rates were found to vary across HLA loci, with the most associated TCRs seen for DRB1 alleles and the fewest for HLA-C alleles. Strong co-occurrence of HLA alleles, especially DR and DQ, made assigning TCR associations to individual alleles difficult. In this cohort, only TCR beta chains were sequenced, and detectable features were limited by the absence of alpha or paired-chain data.

In total, around 600 healthy bone marrow donors made up the cohort. All cohort members were sampled while nominally healthy, although unrecorded immune exposures were likely present. The donor was CMV seronegative and was included in the group of under 450 seronegative cohort members. A peripheral blood sample was provided by each donor, and peripheral blood mononuclear cells were used for TCR beta sequencing. The Qiagen DNeasy Blood Extraction Kit was used to extract genomic DNA from the blood cell samples. The protocol used for the library was the immunoSEQ multiplex PCR assay. For the multiplex PCR, a mixture combining 60 forward primers for TCR Vbeta segments and 13 reverse primers for TCR Jbeta segments was used. Amplification of the CDR3 region of rearranged TCR beta genes was performed with a multiplex PCR assay on genomic DNA. The amplified TCR beta libraries were sequenced on the Illumina HiSeq System as 87-base-pair reads. The authors' pipeline ran thus. A later analysis tallied roughly 78 million unique TCR beta chains across the 666 repertoires, and some 12 million of those chains were shared by two or more donors. A nearest-neighbor algorithm error-corrected the raw reads and collapsed the reads into unique sequences, merging closely related sequences to remove PCR and sequencing errors. V, D and J gene segments were assigned by aligning CDR3 sequences to IMGT reference sequences. For a sequence to be retained, at least a six-nucleotide match to both a V gene segment and a J gene segment was required. Rearrangements were called productive when the CDR3 lacked stop codons and stayed in frame with V and J; all others were non-productive. CDR3 was defined by IMGT convention, running from the second conserved V-encoded cysteine to the conserved J-encoded phenylalanine. Sequences without an unambiguous match to a single V gene segment were excluded from the earlier analysis of about 600 of the donors. An earlier analysis of 587 of the donors classified V segments as functional when productive rearrangements were above 56.7% and as segregating when the standard deviation between donors was above 5%. A statistical classification framework was built to diagnose cytomegalovirus status from the catalog of TCR beta chain sequences. V and J gene assignment, in a later analysis, came from comparing TCR nucleotide sequences with IMGT/GENE-DB human TR gene sequences. A later analysis assigned CDR3 sequences and most-parsimonious VDJ recombination scenarios with the TCRdist pipeline. In a later analysis, every TCR beta chain was defined by the combination of its CDR3 amino acid sequence and its V-gene family, and reads without a unique V-gene family were dropped. A later analysis removed roughly 590 highly shared, low-generation-probability nucleotide sequences to deal with suspected cross-contamination and a sequencing artifact. A later analysis calculated a clonal expansion index for each public chain from normalized within-repertoire ranks of inferred template counts. In a later analysis, generation probabilities were computed using a VDJ recombination model fitted to out-of-frame rearrangements, and the results were checked against IGoR. A later analysis scored TCR-TCR, TCR-HLA and TCR-CMV co-occurrence with hypergeometric tests, applying a repertoire-size bias correction to TCR pairs. A later analysis estimated false discovery rates by permuting HLA or CMV assignments 20 times. In a later analysis, co-occurring TCRs were grouped using DBSCAN, and TCRdist sequence similarity was added for clustering within HLA-allele-positive subsets. For co-occurrence clustering, repertoires with fewer than 30,000 or more than 120,000 public chains were excluded, along with five repertoires with anomalous nucleotide sharing. Here the immuneACCESS table is served through TCRdb, limited to in-frame sequences with V and J called. Missing clones are a known gap in these copies; in checked studies unresolved V genes cover under half, and the rest lacks a known reason. Clonal size and the V and J genes are those of that table, whereas D and trimming came from the DNA. The sample table records around 140,000 clones; over 75% of these occur just once. In total, the top ten clones hold approximately 1.8% of the sample.

Per the germline V gene, LGHNA is the CDR1 and YNFKEQ is the CDR2. The CDR3 measures 16 amino acids from cysteine to phenylalanine. Only the CDR3 part of the read is kept: 48 bases, read in frame from the first base. Cut back by 1 base and 9 bases, the V and J ends lie 16 bases apart. This clone was seen more than once but under ten times. The specificity of this receptor is unknown. One base away there is no much larger clone; base qualities are not given. The specimen sequenced was PBMCs. The source is a man in his forties in good health and CMV-seronegative. The chain uses TRBV4-2 and TRBJ1-6; D gene: possibly TRBD1, on 6 matching bases. The nucleotide sequence is TGTGCCAGCAGCCAAGTGGACAGAATGGGGAGTTCACCCCTCCACTTT. This is translated as CASSQVDRMGSSPLHF.